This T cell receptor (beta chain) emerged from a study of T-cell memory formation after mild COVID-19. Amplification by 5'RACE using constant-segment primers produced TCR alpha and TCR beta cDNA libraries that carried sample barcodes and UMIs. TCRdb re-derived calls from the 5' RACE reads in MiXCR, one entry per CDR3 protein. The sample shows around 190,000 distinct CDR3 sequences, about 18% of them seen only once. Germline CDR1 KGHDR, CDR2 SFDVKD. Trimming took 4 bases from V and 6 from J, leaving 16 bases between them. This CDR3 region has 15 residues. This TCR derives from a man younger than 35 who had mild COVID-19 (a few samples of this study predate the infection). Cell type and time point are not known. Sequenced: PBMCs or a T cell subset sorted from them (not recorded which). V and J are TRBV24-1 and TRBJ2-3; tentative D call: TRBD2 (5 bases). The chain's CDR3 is CATSDPRGVPDTQYF. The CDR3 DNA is TGTGCCACCAGTGACCCTCGGGGAGTGCCCGATACGCAGTATTTT.